This is a list of T cell receptor beta chains from one sample in a study of T cell clones after liver transplantation. Measured with immunoSEQ multiplex PCR; TCRdb has only the in-frame clones, and not every one. The table lists around 51,000 clones, about 90% of them singletons. Sequencing was performed on CD8+ T cells from blood, taken 12 months after liver transplant. The receptors come from a human patient who received a liver transplant. Some T cells may originate from the graft donor. Both conserved end residues are trimmed from each CDR3. The order of the fields is V gene, clone size, CDR3 protein. Size is omitted from some rows. Given values are once, few, many or a class for expanded clones.

TRBV6-5,NA,ASSWREGHNEQF
TRBV2,NA,ARTGTGDYEQY
TRBV19,NA,ASSIWANSYEQY
TRBV29-1,NA,SVVVYEQY
TRBV9,few,ASSEGGSNQPQH
TRBV5-1,NA,ASSLMAPGPDTQY
TRBV7-9,NA,ASRGQGADEAF
TRBV5-4,NA,ASSLVLADSYNEQF
TRBV30,NA,AWSLMGLAGRDTQY
TRBV4-1,NA,ASSQDRAGEQY
TRBV4-1,NA,ASSPSGERESNEQF
TRBV5-4,NA,ASSFSVSNEQY
TRBV4-1,NA,ASSPLSKGQFSYEQY
TRBV29-1,NA,SVEDLGGAIYGYT
TRBV27,once,ASSLGGISYEQY
TRBV19,few,ASSTLQGPNQPQH
TRBV7-9,NA,ASSSTIQGSYEQY
TRBV19,few,ASSIEDRVSYEQY
TRBV11-1,once,ASSLVDADYYGYT
TRBV18,NA,ASSPPRGSSYEQY
TRBV13,NA,ASSQGLGNQPQH
TRBV4-3,NA,ASSQDHTQPQH
TRBV7-9,few,ASSLGGINYGYT
TRBV9,NA,ASKGGEAEAF
TRBV6-6,once,ASSYSSGQVEQY
TRBV4-3,NA,ASSLATQGGPDTQY
TRBV29-1,NA,SVELSGRDEQY
TRBV5-4,NA,ASSLARREGEETQY
TRBV6-5,NA,ASSYQGYEQY
TRBV28,NA,ASSLYGSRIAGTTDTQY
TRBV5-4,few,ASSLGASYEQY
TRBV28,NA,ASSLRGPRNTEAF
TRBV7-9,NA,ASSPPGGYEQY
TRBV5-1,NA,ASTPPNQPQH
TRBV19,NA,ASSIWDRTYEQY
TRBV27,NA,ASSFVSGGYEQY
TRBV28,NA,ASCLDSTDTQY
TRBV25-1,NA,ASSESEAVGGTGELF